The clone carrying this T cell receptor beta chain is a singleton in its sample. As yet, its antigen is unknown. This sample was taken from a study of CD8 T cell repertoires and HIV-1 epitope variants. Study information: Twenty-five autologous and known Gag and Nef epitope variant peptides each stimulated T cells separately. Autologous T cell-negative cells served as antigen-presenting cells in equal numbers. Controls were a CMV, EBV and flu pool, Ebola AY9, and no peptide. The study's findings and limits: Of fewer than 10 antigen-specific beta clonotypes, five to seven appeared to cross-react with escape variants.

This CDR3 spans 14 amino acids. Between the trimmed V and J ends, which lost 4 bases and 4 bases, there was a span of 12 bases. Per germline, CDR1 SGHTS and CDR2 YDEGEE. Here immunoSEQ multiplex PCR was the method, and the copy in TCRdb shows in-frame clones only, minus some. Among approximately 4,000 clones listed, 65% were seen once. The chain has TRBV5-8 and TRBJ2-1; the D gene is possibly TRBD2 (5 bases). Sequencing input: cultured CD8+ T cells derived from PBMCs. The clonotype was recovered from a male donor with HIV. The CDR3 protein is CASSRDLPYNEQFF. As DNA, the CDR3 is TGTGCCAGCAGCCGGGATCTACCATACAATGAGCAGTTCTTC.